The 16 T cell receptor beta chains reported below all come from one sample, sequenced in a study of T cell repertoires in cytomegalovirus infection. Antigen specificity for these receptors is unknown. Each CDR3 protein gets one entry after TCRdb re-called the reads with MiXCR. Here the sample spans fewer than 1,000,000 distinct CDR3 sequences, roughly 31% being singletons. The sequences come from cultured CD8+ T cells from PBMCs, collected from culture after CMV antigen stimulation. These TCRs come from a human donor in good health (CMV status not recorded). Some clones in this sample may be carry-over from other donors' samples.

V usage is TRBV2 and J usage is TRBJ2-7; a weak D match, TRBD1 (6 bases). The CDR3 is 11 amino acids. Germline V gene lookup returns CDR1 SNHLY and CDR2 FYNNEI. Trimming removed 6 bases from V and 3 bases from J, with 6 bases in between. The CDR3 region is CASRGHYEQYV. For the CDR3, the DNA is TGTGCCAGCAGGGGACACTACGAGCAGTACGTC.

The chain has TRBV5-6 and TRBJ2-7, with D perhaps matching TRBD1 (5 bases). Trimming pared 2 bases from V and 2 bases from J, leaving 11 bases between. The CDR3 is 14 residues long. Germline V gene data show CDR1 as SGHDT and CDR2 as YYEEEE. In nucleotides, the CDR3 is TGTGCCAGCAGCTTAACAGGCAATACCTACGAGCAGTACTTC. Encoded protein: CASSLTGNTYEQYF.

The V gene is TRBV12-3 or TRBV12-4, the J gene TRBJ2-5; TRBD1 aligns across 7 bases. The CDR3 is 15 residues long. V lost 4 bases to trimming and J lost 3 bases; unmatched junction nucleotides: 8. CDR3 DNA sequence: TGTGCCAGCAGTTCCATCCGACAGGGCGAAGAGACCCAGTACTTC. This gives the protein CASSSIRQGEETQYF.

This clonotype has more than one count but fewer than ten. CDR3 in DNA: TGTGCCAGCAGTGAATGGGGCTCCGGAGATACGCAGTATTTT. Protein product: CASSEWGSGDTQYF. The chain has TRBV25-1 and TRBJ2-3, with D perhaps matching TRBD1 (5 bases). Trimming took off 1 base at V and 5 bases at J, with 10 bases between the two ends. The germline V gene encodes CDR1 MGHDK and CDR2 SYGVNS. This CDR3 region has 14 residues.

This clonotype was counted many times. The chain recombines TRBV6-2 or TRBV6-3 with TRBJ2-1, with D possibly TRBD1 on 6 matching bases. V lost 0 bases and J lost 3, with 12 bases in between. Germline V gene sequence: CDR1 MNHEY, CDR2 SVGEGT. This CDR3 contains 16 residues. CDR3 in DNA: TGTGCCAGCAGTTACTCGATTCGGACAGACTACAATGAGCAGTTCTTC. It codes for CASSYSIRTDYNEQFF.

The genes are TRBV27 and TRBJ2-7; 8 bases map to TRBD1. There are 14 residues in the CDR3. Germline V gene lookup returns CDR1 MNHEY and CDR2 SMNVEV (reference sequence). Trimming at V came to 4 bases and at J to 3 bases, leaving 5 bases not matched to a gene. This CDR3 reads CASSSRQGFYEQYF. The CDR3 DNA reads TGTGCCAGCAGTTCCCGACAGGGGTTCTACGAGCAGTACTTC.

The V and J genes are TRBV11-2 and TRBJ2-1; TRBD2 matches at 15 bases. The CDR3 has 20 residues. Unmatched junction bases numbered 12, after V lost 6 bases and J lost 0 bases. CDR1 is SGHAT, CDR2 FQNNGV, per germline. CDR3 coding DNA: TGTGCCAGCAGAACCCCCGGGACTAGCGGGGGGTTGAGCTCCTACAATGAGCAGTTCTTC. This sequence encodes CASRTPGTSGGLSSYNEQFF. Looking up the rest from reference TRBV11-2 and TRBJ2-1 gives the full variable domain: EAGVAQSPRYKIIEKRQSVAFWCNPISGHATLYWYQQILGQGPKLLIQFQNNGVVDDSQLPKDRFSAERLKGVDSTLKIQPAKLEDSAVYLCASRTPGTSGGLSSYNEQFFGPGTRLTVL.

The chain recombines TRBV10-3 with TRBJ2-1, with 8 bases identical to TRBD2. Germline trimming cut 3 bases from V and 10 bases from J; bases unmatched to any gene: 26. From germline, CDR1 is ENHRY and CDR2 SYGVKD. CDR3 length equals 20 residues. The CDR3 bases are TGTGCCATCAGTGAAGTTACGGGGGGGCGGAAAGCTCTAAAGGAATCGGAGCAGTTCTTC. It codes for CAISEVTGGRKALKESEQFF.

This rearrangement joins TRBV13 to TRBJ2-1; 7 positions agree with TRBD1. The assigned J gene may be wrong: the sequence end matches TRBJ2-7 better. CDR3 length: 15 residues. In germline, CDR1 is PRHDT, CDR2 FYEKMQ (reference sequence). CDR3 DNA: TGTGCCAGCAGCCCCGGGAAGGGGGCGTACAATGAGCAGTACTTC. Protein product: CASSPGKGAYNEQYF.

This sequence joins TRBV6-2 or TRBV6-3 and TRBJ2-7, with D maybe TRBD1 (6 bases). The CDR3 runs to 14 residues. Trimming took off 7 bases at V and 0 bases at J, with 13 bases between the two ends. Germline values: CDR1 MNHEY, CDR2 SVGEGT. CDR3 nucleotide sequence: TGTGCCAGCATCACCCCCAGGGGCTCCTACGAGCAGTACGTC. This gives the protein CASITPRGSYEQYV.

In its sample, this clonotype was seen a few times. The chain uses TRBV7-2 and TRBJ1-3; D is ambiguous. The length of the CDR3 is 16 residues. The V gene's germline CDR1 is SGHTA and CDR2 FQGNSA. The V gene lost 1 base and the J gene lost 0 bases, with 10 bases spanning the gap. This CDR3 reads CASSLVSEASGNTIYF. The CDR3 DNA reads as TGTGCCAGCAGCTTAGTTTCGGAAGCCTCTGGAAACACCATATATTTT.

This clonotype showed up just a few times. Here the CDR3 DNA reads TGTGCCAGCAGTTATGCCCCGACGACGGAAATGAACACTGAAGCTTTCTTT. Its protein product is CASSYAPTTEMNTEAFF. The chain has TRBV6-5 and TRBJ1-1; no clear D. Germline assignment: CDR1 MNHEY and CDR2 SVGAGI. The CDR3 runs 17 residues. Between the trimmed V and J ends, which lost 3 bases and 0 bases, there was a span of 17 bases.

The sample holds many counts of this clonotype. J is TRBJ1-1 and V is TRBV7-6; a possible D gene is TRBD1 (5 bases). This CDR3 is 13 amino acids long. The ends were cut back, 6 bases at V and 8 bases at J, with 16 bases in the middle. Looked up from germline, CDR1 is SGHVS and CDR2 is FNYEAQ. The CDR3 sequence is CASSPPQGAEAFF. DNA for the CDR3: TGTGCCAGCAGTCCACCTCAGGGCGCGGAAGCTTTCTTT.

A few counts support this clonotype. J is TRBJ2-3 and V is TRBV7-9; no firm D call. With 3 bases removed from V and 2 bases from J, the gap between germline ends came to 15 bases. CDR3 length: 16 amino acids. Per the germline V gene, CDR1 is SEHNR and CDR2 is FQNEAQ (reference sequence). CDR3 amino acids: CASSLPDTQHTDTQYF. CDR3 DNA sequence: TGTGCCAGCAGCTTGCCAGACACCCAACACACAGATACGCAGTATTTT. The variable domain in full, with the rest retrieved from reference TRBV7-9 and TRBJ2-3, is DTGVSQNPRHKITKRGQNVTFRCDPISEHNRLYWYRQTLGQGPEFLTYFQNEAQLEKSRLLSDRFSAERPKGSFSTLEIQRTEQGDSAMYLCASSLPDTQHTDTQYFGPGTRLTVL.

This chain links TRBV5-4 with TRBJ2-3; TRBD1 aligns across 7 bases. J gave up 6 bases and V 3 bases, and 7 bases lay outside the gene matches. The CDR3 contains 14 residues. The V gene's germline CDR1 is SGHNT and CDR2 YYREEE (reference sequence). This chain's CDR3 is CASSSTGLDDTQYF. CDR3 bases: TGTGCCAGCAGCTCGACAGGGTTGGATGATACGCAGTATTTT.

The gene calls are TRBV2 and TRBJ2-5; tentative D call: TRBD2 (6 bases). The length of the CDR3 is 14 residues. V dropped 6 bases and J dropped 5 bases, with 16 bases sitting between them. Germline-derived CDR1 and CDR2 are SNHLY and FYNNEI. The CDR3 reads CASRRVGGRETQYF. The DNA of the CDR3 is TGTGCCAGCAGGAGGGTCGGGGGTCGGGAGACCCAGTACTTC.